The following is a T cell receptor beta chain sequence with its context. The antigen is undetermined. The entry originates in a study of PD-1 blockade in mismatch repair-deficient tumors. Study-level results: Rapid post-treatment expansion, then contraction, generally preceding radiologic response, marked tumor-resident clones.

The repertoire was sequenced with immunoSEQ multiplex PCR; TCRdb's copy has only in-frame clones and lacks some. This table holds around 100,000 clones, over 65% found once. Mismatch repair deficiency was confirmed in all patients, by PCR or immunohistochemistry. V was shortened by 7 bases and J by 1 base, with 8 bases between the two germline ends. Looked up from germline, CDR1 is LNHDA and CDR2 is SQIVND (reference sequence). The CDR3 is made up of 12 amino acids. Sequenced material: peripheral blood, taken around 8 months after starting pembrolizumab. The V and J genes are TRBV19 and TRBJ2-7; D possibly corresponds to TRBD1 (5 bases). The source is an adult with mismatch repair-deficient cancer. The CDR3 loop is CASTGHSYEQYF. The CDR3 DNA reads TGTGCCAGTACAGGACATTCCTACGAGCAGTACTTC. The full variable domain, its missing parts supplied by reference TRBV19 and TRBJ2-7, is DGGITQSPKYLFRKEGQNVTLSCEQNLNHDAMYWYRQDPGQGLRLIYYSQIVNDFQKGDIAEGYSVSREKKESFPLTVTSAQKNPTAFYLCASTGHSYEQYFGPGTRLTVT.